One sample yielded the 18 T cell receptor beta chains listed below, sequenced in a study of cytomegalovirus exposure and HLA in healthy donors (TCRdb year 2017). Libraries were prepared through the immunoSEQ multiplex PCR assay. For the multiplex PCR, a mixture combining 60 forward primers for TCR Vbeta segments and 13 reverse primers for TCR Jbeta segments was used. TCRdb provides this immuneACCESS table in a form limited to in-frame rearrangements. Some clones are lacking; in checked studies, under half of them reflect an unresolved V gene, and why the rest are absent is not known. This sample is represented by 110,000 or so clones; roughly four fifths of them were singletons. Around 2.7% of the sample is taken by the ten largest. Sequenced: PBMCs. Source of these receptors: a woman aged 18-29 years in good health and CMV-seronegative.

This clone has a single count. The chain's CDR3 is CASSFTGTEYNSPLHF. The CDR3 DNA reads as TGCGCCAGCAGCTTTACCGGGACAGAGTATAATTCACCCCTCCACTTT. This sequence joins TRBV5-1 and TRBJ1-6, with 7 bases aligning to TRBD1. J lost 4 bases, V lost 2 bases, and 6 bases had no gene match. The CDR3 spans 16 residues. Germline lookup yields CDR1 SGHRS and CDR2 YFSETQ.

The chain combines TRBV11-2 with TRBJ1-4; 8 bases agree with TRBD1. CDR1 and CDR2 (germline): SGHAT, FQNNGV. Losses at the gene ends were 5 bases for V and 4 bases for J; bases not matched to a gene: 6. The CDR3 runs to 15 residues. The CDR3 here is CASSANRGDNEKLFF. The CDR3 DNA reads as TGTGCCAGCAGCGCCAACAGGGGGGATAATGAAAAACTGTTTTTT. Full variable domain (rest looked up from reference TRBV11-2 and TRBJ1-4): EAGVAQSPRYKIIEKRQSVAFWCNPISGHATLYWYQQILGQGPKLLIQFQNNGVVDDSQLPKDRFSAERLKGVDSTLKIQPAKLEDSAVYLCASSANRGDNEKLFFGSGTQLSVL.

The J gene is TRBJ2-4, the V gene TRBV19; D is unresolved. Looked up from germline, CDR1 is LNHDA and CDR2 is SQIVND (reference sequence). Trimming shortened V by 5 bases and J by 0 bases, and 8 bases separated the two germline ends. The CDR3 runs to 14 residues. The CDR3 DNA reads as TGTGCCAGTAGTTTACTACTAGCCAAAAACATTCAGTACTTC. Encoded protein: CASSLLLAKNIQYF.

The rearrangement uses TRBV9 and TRBJ2-7; TRBD1 aligns across 9 bases. V was clipped by 4 bases and J by 3 bases; unmatched bases: 8. The CDR3 covers 15 residues. Germline CDR1 is SGDLS and CDR2 is YYNGEE. CDR3 sequence: CASSFSPGQGYEQYF. CDR3 in DNA: TGTGCCAGCAGCTTCAGCCCGGGACAGGGCTACGAGCAGTACTTC.

This chain uses TRBV7-2 with TRBJ1-3; D is unresolved. Germline CDR1 is SGHTA and CDR2 is FQGNSA. The CDR3 has 19 residues. Trimming left V 2 bases short and J 0 bases short, with 20 bases between. CDR3 sequence (DNA): TGTGCCAGCAGCTTAAGCCCCTCGGCAGGCCATATCTCTGGAAACACCATATATTTT. Amino acid sequence: CASSLSPSAGHISGNTIYF.

The chain uses TRBV2 and TRBJ1-1; perhaps TRBD1 as D (6 bases). This CDR3 spans 15 amino acids. Germline lookup yields CDR1 SNHLY and CDR2 FYNNEI. Trimming removed 6 bases at V and 1 base at J, with 15 bases between. The CDR3, as DNA: TGTGCCAGCAGCGGACAGTCCCTATCGAACACTGAAGCTTTCTTT. Protein: CASSGQSLSNTEAFF.

The chain is built from TRBV5-1 and TRBJ2-3; D uncertain. V was pared by 0 bases and J by 2 bases, with 10 bases between. The CDR3 covers 15 residues. CDR1 and CDR2 from the germline V gene are SGHRS and YFSETQ. The CDR3 DNA is TGCGCCAGCAGCTTGGGGCAGATGTTCACAGATACGCAGTATTTT. This translates into CASSLGQMFTDTQYF.

The chain employs TRBV11-2 and TRBJ2-2; D is unclear. Trimming shortened V by 0 bases and J by 8 bases, and 7 bases separated the two germline ends. CDR1 is SGHAT, CDR2 FQNNGV, per germline. The CDR3 sequence is 13 residues long. The CDR3 DNA reads as TGTGCCAGCAGCTTAGAGCGGTGGGGGGAGCTGTTTTTT. Translating it yields CASSLERWGELFF.

This chain joins TRBV7-9 and TRBJ2-7, with TRBD2 matching 9 bases. Unmatched junction bases numbered 4, after V lost 4 bases and J lost 6 bases. Germline assignment: CDR1 SEHNR and CDR2 FQNEAQ (reference sequence). CDR3 length: 13 residues. The CDR3, as DNA: TGTGCCAGCAGCTGGCGGGAGGGCCGCGAGCAGTACTTC. Translation: CASSWREGREQYF.

V gene TRBV7-9 combines with J gene TRBJ2-7, with D maybe TRBD1 (6 bases). The V end was cut by 6 bases, the J end by 6 bases, with 12 bases between. This CDR3 is built from 12 residues. The germline CDR1 and CDR2 sequences are SEHNR and FQNEAQ (reference sequence). CDR3 nucleotide sequence: TGTGCCAGCAGTTTTACAGGGACCGAGCAGTACGTC. It specifies CASSFTGTEQYV.

The chain combines TRBV5-6 with TRBJ2-5, with 8 bases matching TRBD1. With 1 base clipped from V and 5 bases from J, the junction kept 13 bases outside the gene matches. The CDR3 sequence is 17 residues long. Germline V gene sequence: CDR1 SGHDT, CDR2 YYEEEE. CDR3 sequence: CASSLWVHRGFGETQYF. The CDR3 nucleotides are TGTGCCAGCAGCTTGTGGGTCCACAGGGGGTTTGGGGAGACCCAGTACTTC.

The chain is built from TRBV19 and TRBJ2-7, with TRBD1 matching over 11 bases. Trimming at V came to 5 bases and at J to 2 bases, leaving 17 bases not matched to a gene. The CDR3 spans 19 residues. Germline V gene data show CDR1 as LNHDA and CDR2 as SQIVND (reference sequence). CDR3 in DNA: TGTGCCAGTAGTCCCGTCCGGGGACAGGGGGTTTGGCTCCCCTACGAGCAGTACTTC. This translates into CASSPVRGQGVWLPYEQYF.

The chain couples TRBV4-2 to TRBJ2-7; a possible D gene is TRBD2 (6 bases). Germline V gene lookup returns CDR1 LGHNA and CDR2 YNFKEQ. The CDR3 is 13 amino acids. In DNA, the CDR3 is TGTGCCAGCAGCCAAGATAAGGGCGGGGCTCCCGTCGTC. The encoded protein is CASSQDKGGAPVV.

In this sample, this clone turned up once. The chain employs TRBV5-8 and TRBJ2-5; D unclear. V was pared by 5 bases and J by 2 bases, with 13 bases between. CDR3 length equals 14 residues. Germline V gives CDR1 SGHTS, CDR2 YDEGEE. The CDR3 sequence is CASSSFQVQETQYF. CDR3 sequence (DNA): TGTGCCAGCAGTTCTTTTCAGGTTCAAGAGACCCAGTACTTC.

The rearrangement uses TRBV9 and TRBJ2-6; 7 bases agree with TRBD2. The CDR3 consists of 15 residues. Trimming at V came to 3 bases and at J to 2 bases, leaving 2 bases not matched to a gene. Germline V gene sequence: CDR1 SGDLS, CDR2 YYNGEE. The CDR3 region has the DNA TGTGCCAGCAGCGCGGGAGGCCCTGGGGCCAACGTCCTGACTTTC. The encoded protein is CASSAGGPGANVLTF.

This clone occurred once. J is TRBJ1-2 and V is TRBV10-2; 7 bases are a match to TRBD1. Germline V gene data show CDR1 as WSHSY and CDR2 as SAAADI. This CDR3 has 16 amino acids. The V gene end was trimmed by 6 bases and the J gene end by 4 bases; junction bases not matched to a gene: 14. The CDR3 DNA reads as TGCGCCAGCAGCCGTCGTCATGAGGGGGCAATCTATGGCTACACCTTC. Translating it yields CASSRRHEGAIYGYTF.

This chain uses TRBV29-1 with TRBJ2-1; D gene uncertain. V gave up 3 bases and J gave up 9 bases, with 18 bases separating them. This CDR3 spans 14 amino acids. Germline V gene lookup returns CDR1 SQVTM and CDR2 ANQGSEA. CDR3 protein: CSVDEVVPVSEQFF. The DNA of the CDR3 is TGCAGCGTTGATGAGGTAGTCCCCGTAAGTGAGCAGTTCTTC.

CDR3 amino acids: CASSPRYDEQFF. The CDR3 bases are TGTGCCAGCAGCCCCCGGTACGATGAGCAGTTCTTC. V gene TRBV5-6 combines with J gene TRBJ2-1; D remains unclear. CDR3 size: 12 residues. The germline V gene has CDR1 SGHDT and CDR2 YYEEEE. Trimming shortened V by 4 bases and J by 8 bases, and 10 bases separated the two germline ends.